The 3 T cell receptor beta chains reported below all come from one sample, sequenced in a study of shared clonotypes between healthy human individuals. TCRdb keeps only in-frame clones here, not all; method: immunoSEQ multiplex PCR. Seen here are some 2,500,000 clones, roughly 93% observed once, and the top ten hold approximately 0.36%. The sequenced sample consisted of naive CD4+ T cells from PBMCs. Subset denoted: CD45RA+ positively selected. These receptors were collected from a man aged 18 to 29 in good health. Some clones in this sample may be carry-over from other donors' samples.

The chain combines TRBV18 with TRBJ2-5; D remains unclear. Germline V gene data show CDR1 as KGHSH and CDR2 as LQKENI. CDR3 length: 13 amino acids. The V end was cut by 4 bases, the J end by 4 bases, with 10 bases between. The CDR3 region is CASSQGWAETQYF. The DNA of the CDR3 is TGTGCCAGCTCACAGGGATGGGCAGAGACCCAGTACTTC.

The V and J genes are TRBV28 and TRBJ1-5, with D unresolved. Germline V gene data show CDR1 as MDHEN and CDR2 as SYDVKM. V lost 10 bases to trimming and J lost 11 bases, with 24 bases between them. The CDR3 runs to 14 residues. CDR3 sequence: CAIKPSGLPWAQHF. The CDR3, as DNA: TGTGCCATCAAACCGAGCGGACTCCCCTGGGCCCAGCATTTT.

This clone was seen just once. V usage is TRBV15 and J usage is TRBJ2-7; D may be TRBD1 (6 bases). Trimming pared 0 bases from V and 2 bases from J, leaving 14 bases between. Germline V gene lookup returns CDR1 LNHNV and CDR2 YYDKDF (reference sequence). The CDR3 is 16 residues long. The CDR3 nucleotides read TGTGCCACCAGCAGAGAGCCCACAGGGCTCACCTACGAGCAGTACTTC. It yields the protein CATSREPTGLTYEQYF.